Listed below are T cell receptor beta chains from one sample, sequenced in a study of cytomegalovirus exposure and HLA in healthy donors. Profiling relied on immunoSEQ multiplex PCR, and the TCRdb table lists in-frame clones only, not all of them. The data contain approximately 160,000 clones, approximately 71% of them seen just once; the ten biggest clones take up approximately 1.5%. Source material: PBMCs. These receptors all come from a man aged 50 or older in good health and CMV-seronegative. The CDR3 runs from the conserved cysteine through the conserved F or W. Each record gives: CDR3 DNA, CDR3 protein, D gene, clone size, V gene, J gene. The D gene is left open where the match is weak. Clone size is shown for a subset of rows, as once, few, many or a class of expanded clone.

CDR3 DNA: TGTGCCACGTTTTCCATACAGGGTAACTATGGCTACACCTTC; CDR3 protein: CATFSIQGNYGYTF; D gene: NA; clone size: NA; V gene: TRBV6-5; J gene: TRBJ1-2
CDR3 DNA: TGTGCCAGCAGCTTAAATCAGCCGGGCAATGAGCAGTTCTTC; CDR3 protein: CASSLNQPGNEQFF; D gene: NA; clone size: once; V gene: TRBV7-2; J gene: TRBJ2-1
CDR3 DNA: TGTGCCAGCTCACCAAACCAGCGGGGGGGCGGAGATACGCAGTATTTT; CDR3 protein: CASSPNQRGGGDTQYF; D gene: TRBD2; clone size: NA; V gene: TRBV18; J gene: TRBJ2-3
CDR3 DNA: TGTGCCAGCAGCTTAGGATCCGCTAGCGGGGGGCAGAATGAGCAGTTCTTC; CDR3 protein: CASSLGSASGGQNEQFF; D gene: TRBD2; clone size: NA; V gene: TRBV7-2; J gene: TRBJ2-1
CDR3 DNA: TGTGCCAGTAAAGGGGACGGGGGCTATGGCTACACCTTC; CDR3 protein: CASKGDGGYGYTF; D gene: NA; clone size: NA; V gene: TRBV19; J gene: TRBJ1-2
CDR3 DNA: TGTGCCAGCAGCCCGAGGACAGGGTTTAATTCACCCCTCCACTTT; CDR3 protein: CASSPRTGFNSPLHF; D gene: TRBD1; clone size: NA; V gene: TRBV27; J gene: TRBJ1-6
CDR3 DNA: TGTGCCAGCAGCTTACTAGCGGGGGTGTGGGAGACCCAGTACTTC; CDR3 protein: CASSLLAGVWETQYF; D gene: TRBD2; clone size: NA; V gene: TRBV7-3; J gene: TRBJ2-5
CDR3 DNA: TGTGCCAGCGCCCTAAATGAAAAACTGTTTTTT; CDR3 protein: CASALNEKLFF; D gene: NA; clone size: once; V gene: TRBV28; J gene: TRBJ1-4
CDR3 DNA: TGTGCCAGCAGCCGACAGGGGAAGGACTACGAGCAGTACTTC; CDR3 protein: CASSRQGKDYEQYF; D gene: TRBD1; clone size: NA; V gene: TRBV7-9; J gene: TRBJ2-7
CDR3 DNA: TGTGCCAGCAGCGAAGGACAGGGCGGGTCCAGCGGCTACACCTTC; CDR3 protein: CASSEGQGGSSGYTF; D gene: TRBD1; clone size: NA; V gene: TRBV7-3; J gene: TRBJ1-2
CDR3 DNA: TGTGCCAGCGGCCGAGGGATGTACCAAGAGACCCAGTACTTC; CDR3 protein: CASGRGMYQETQYF; D gene: NA; clone size: NA; V gene: TRBV2; J gene: TRBJ2-5
CDR3 DNA: TGTGCCAGCCTGAGCGGGAGCGGTTCCTACAATGAGCAGTTCTTC; CDR3 protein: CASLSGSGSYNEQFF; D gene: TRBD2; clone size: NA; V gene: TRBV6-5; J gene: TRBJ2-1
CDR3 DNA: TGTGCCAGCAGCTTTTGGACAGGGAGCTCCTATAATTCACCCCTCCACTTT; CDR3 protein: CASSFWTGSSYNSPLHF; D gene: TRBD1; clone size: few; V gene: TRBV5-4; J gene: TRBJ1-6
CDR3 DNA: TGTGCCAGCCTCAGGACAGGAATTGGCTACACCTTC; CDR3 protein: CASLRTGIGYTF; D gene: TRBD1; clone size: NA; V gene: TRBV6-5; J gene: TRBJ1-2
CDR3 DNA: TGTGCCAGCAGTTACTCGCGGGGGGCCGCCGAGACCCAGTACTTC; CDR3 protein: CASSYSRGAAETQYF; D gene: TRBD2; clone size: NA; V gene: TRBV6-6; J gene: TRBJ2-5
CDR3 DNA: TGTGCCAGCAGCAAGGGACTAGAGGGTGAGCAGTTCTTC; CDR3 protein: CASSKGLEGEQFF; D gene: TRBD2; clone size: once; V gene: TRBV6-4; J gene: TRBJ2-1
CDR3 DNA: TGTGCCAGCAGTGTCCGGGGTTCGGTTTCCCTCACTGAAGCTTTCTTT; CDR3 protein: CASSVRGSVSLTEAFF; D gene: NA; clone size: few; V gene: TRBV27; J gene: TRBJ1-1
CDR3 DNA: TGTGCCACCGCCGGACAGGAAGATTTATTTGGGGAGCAGTACTTC; CDR3 protein: CATAGQEDLFGEQYF; D gene: TRBD1; clone size: NA; V gene: TRBV19; J gene: TRBJ2-7
CDR3 DNA: TGTGCCAGCAGCCTCCGACAGGGGGCCCGTGGAAACACCATATATTTT; CDR3 protein: CASSLRQGARGNTIYF; D gene: TRBD1; clone size: NA; V gene: TRBV11-2; J gene: TRBJ1-3
CDR3 DNA: TGCGCCAGCAGGGGGGACAACTCCTACGAGCAGTACTTC; CDR3 protein: CASRGDNSYEQYF; D gene: NA; clone size: NA; V gene: TRBV5-1; J gene: TRBJ2-7
CDR3 DNA: TGTGCCAGCTCACCACTACTAGCGGGGGCAGAGACCCAGTACTTC; CDR3 protein: CASSPLLAGAETQYF; D gene: TRBD2; clone size: NA; V gene: TRBV18; J gene: TRBJ2-5
CDR3 DNA: TGCAGCGTCCGGGACTCCAATACGCAGTATTTT; CDR3 protein: CSVRDSNTQYF; D gene: NA; clone size: NA; V gene: TRBV29-1; J gene: TRBJ2-3
CDR3 DNA: TGTGCCAGCAGCGCGGATAGCGGGGAAGGAGAGACCCAGTACTTC; CDR3 protein: CASSADSGEGETQYF; D gene: TRBD2; clone size: NA; V gene: TRBV7-8; J gene: TRBJ2-5
CDR3 DNA: TGCGCCAGCAGCCGCGGGGGGTCGAACACTGAAGCTTTCTTT; CDR3 protein: CASSRGGSNTEAFF; D gene: NA; clone size: NA; V gene: TRBV4-1; J gene: TRBJ1-1
CDR3 DNA: TGTGCCAGCAGTACTCGGACTAGCGGGGGAGTAACCGGGGAGCTGTTTTTT; CDR3 protein: CASSTRTSGGVTGELFF; D gene: TRBD2; clone size: few; V gene: TRBV27; J gene: TRBJ2-2
CDR3 DNA: TGTGCTAGTGGTCTGGGGATTATAGGGGCGAACACCGGGGAGCTGTTTTTT; CDR3 protein: CASGLGIIGANTGELFF; D gene: NA; clone size: NA; V gene: TRBV12-5; J gene: TRBJ2-2
CDR3 DNA: TGTGCCAGCAGCCCATCAGCGGGGGGATACAATGAGCAGTTCTTC; CDR3 protein: CASSPSAGGYNEQFF; D gene: TRBD2; clone size: NA; V gene: TRBV6-4; J gene: TRBJ2-1
CDR3 DNA: TGTGCCAGCAGTGGGGAGGGCGGCGCACTGAACACCGGGGAGCTGTTTTTT; CDR3 protein: CASSGEGGALNTGELFF; D gene: TRBD2; clone size: NA; V gene: TRBV6-1; J gene: TRBJ2-2
CDR3 DNA: TGCGCCAGCAGCTCGGGACAGGGGGCCGAAGCTTTCTTT; CDR3 protein: CASSSGQGAEAFF; D gene: TRBD1; clone size: NA; V gene: TRBV5-1; J gene: TRBJ1-1